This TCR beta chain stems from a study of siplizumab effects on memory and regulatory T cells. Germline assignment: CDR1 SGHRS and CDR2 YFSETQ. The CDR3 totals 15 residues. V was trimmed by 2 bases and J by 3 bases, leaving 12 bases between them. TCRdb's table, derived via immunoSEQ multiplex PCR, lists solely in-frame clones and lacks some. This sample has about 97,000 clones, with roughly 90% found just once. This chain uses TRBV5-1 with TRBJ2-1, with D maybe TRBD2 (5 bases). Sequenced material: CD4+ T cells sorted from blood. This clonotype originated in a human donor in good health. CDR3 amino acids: CASSFASGLYNEQFF. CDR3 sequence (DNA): TGCGCCAGCAGCTTTGCCAGCGGACTCTACAATGAGCAGTTCTTC.